These T cell receptor beta chains were read from a single sample in a study of regulatory and conventional T cells in RAG deficiency. Produced via immunoSEQ multiplex PCR; TCRdb's table is partial and in-frame only. The table lists 9,000 to 15,000 clones, 94% of them singletons. The same data also went into a second study, on regulatory T cells.

The material sequenced was CD127- CD25+ CD4+ Tregs sorted from blood. The receptor set was obtained from a human donor in good health. Each CDR3 is given with its conserved first and last residue. D genes are given only for firm matches. Clone sizes are given selectively: once, few, many, or a class where the clone is expanded.

v_gene	abundance	d_gene	j_gene	CDR3nt	CDR3aa
TRBV14	NA	NA	TRBJ2-7	TGTGCCAGCAGCCCACGGGGGACAGTTTACGAGCAGTACTTC	CASSPRGTVYEQYF
TRBV10-3	NA	NA	TRBJ1-6	TGTGCCATCAGTGAGAGGGACATGCCACGAAGGGCCCTCCACTTT	CAISERDMPRRALHF
TRBV7-9	NA	TRBD1	TRBJ1-1	TGTGCCAGCAGCTTAGCGAGACAGGGCCTGAGGTCTAACACTGAAGCTTTCTTT	CASSLARQGLRSNTEAFF
TRBV30	NA	TRBD1	TRBJ2-2	TGTGCCTGGGGTCGCCCAGGGGGATTCACCGGGGAGCTGTTTTTT	CAWGRPGGFTGELFF
TRBV29-1	NA	NA	TRBJ1-2	TGCAGCGTTAATAAGACTCAATATGGCTACACCTTC	CSVNKTQYGYTF
TRBV6-1	NA	NA	TRBJ1-1	TGTGCCAGCAGTGTACAAGGAGCAGGGATCCCAAACACTGAAGCTTTCTTT	CASSVQGAGIPNTEAFF
TRBV21-1	once	NA	TRBJ2-7	TGTGCCAGCAGCAAAGGGGGGGCCCAGGGGGTACCACTAGGCGAGCAGTACTTC	CASSKGGAQGVPLGEQYF
TRBV5-1	NA	TRBD1	TRBJ1-1	TGCGCCAGCAGCTGGACAGGGGTGAACACTGAAGCTTTCTTT	CASSWTGVNTEAFF
TRBV7-3	NA	TRBD2	TRBJ2-3	TGTGCCAGCAGCTTAGCGGGGGGGACAGATACGCAGTATTTT	CASSLAGGTDTQYF
TRBV7-2	NA	TRBD1	TRBJ2-5	TGTGCCAGCAGCTTGGACAGGCAAGGGACCCAGTACTTC	CASSLDRQGTQYF
TRBV5-1	NA	NA	TRBJ1-1	TGCGCCAGCAGCATTTCTTGGAACACTGAAGCTTTCTTT	CASSISWNTEAFF
TRBV7-9	NA	NA	TRBJ1-6	TGTGCCAGCAGCTTAGTCTCAGGGGCTTCACCCCTCCACTTT	CASSLVSGASPLHF
TRBV13	few	NA	TRBJ2-7	TGTGCCAGCAGCTTAAAGGGGGTGTTGTCCTACGAGCAGTACTTC	CASSLKGVLSYEQYF
TRBV5-1	NA	TRBD1	TRBJ2-7	TGCGCCAGCAGCCGAAACAGGGGCCCCTCCTACGAGCAGTACTTC	CASSRNRGPSYEQYF
TRBV4-1	NA	TRBD2	TRBJ2-1	TGCGCCAGCAGCCAGACCGCCGGGACTAGCGATGTCAATGAGCAGTTCTTC	CASSQTAGTSDVNEQFF
TRBV5-4	NA	NA	TRBJ1-2	TGTGCCAGCAGCGCCCTAGCAGCCTATGGCTACACCTTC	CASSALAAYGYTF
TRBV5-4	once	NA	TRBJ1-2	TGTGCCAGCACCAGGGACATGGGAACGTCGTCCTCGGGCTACACCTTC	CASTRDMGTSSSGYTF
TRBV5-1	NA	TRBD1	TRBJ1-4	TGCGCCAGCAGCTTGGTAGGGGCAGGGGGCAGTGAAAAACTGTTTTTT	CASSLVGAGGSEKLFF
TRBV2	NA	NA	TRBJ1-6	TGTGCCAGCAGGGTAGCGGGTTCACCCCTCCACTTT	CASRVAGSPLHF
TRBV6-1	NA	NA	TRBJ2-5	TGTGCCAGCAGTGACCGAAAGGGGGGGGCACAAGAGACCCAGTACTTC	CASSDRKGGAQETQYF
TRBV5-5	NA	TRBD1	TRBJ1-3	TGTGCCAGCAGCTGGCAGACAGGGTTTGGAAACACCATATATTTT	CASSWQTGFGNTIYF
TRBV19	few	NA	TRBJ1-3	TGTGCCAGTAGTATATCGGTCAGAACGGGGTACTTCTCTGGAAACACCATATATTTT	CASSISVRTGYFSGNTIYF
TRBV6-1	NA	NA	TRBJ1-3	TGTGCCAGCAGTGAACAAACTGGAAACACCATATATTTT	CASSEQTGNTIYF
TRBV7-9	NA	NA	TRBJ2-5	TGTGCCAGCAGCGAGGTCCTCCAAGAGACCCAGTACTTC	CASSEVLQETQYF
TRBV7-9	NA	NA	TRBJ2-3	TGTGCCAGCAGCTCCCCGACTAGACCATTGACAGATACGCAGTATTTT	CASSSPTRPLTDTQYF
TRBV10-2	NA	TRBD2	TRBJ2-4	TGCGCCAGCAGGGAGACTAGCGGGGGGGCCAAAAACATTCAGTACTTC	CASRETSGGAKNIQYF
TRBV10-1	NA	NA	TRBJ2-1	TGCGCCAGCAGCCAGACTAGTTTTCCCTACAATGAGCAGTTCTTC	CASSQTSFPYNEQFF
TRBV5-1	NA	TRBD1	TRBJ1-2	TGCGCCAGCAGCTTAGCCGGACAGGGGGCGAATGGCTACACCTTC	CASSLAGQGANGYTF
TRBV11-2	NA	NA	TRBJ2-7	TGTGCCAGCAGCCGCGAGACACGGACAGACTACGAGCAGTACTTC	CASSRETRTDYEQYF
TRBV4-1	NA	NA	TRBJ2-5	TGCGCCAGCAGCCTACAATCTAGAACCGGGATCCAAGAGACCCAGTACTTC	CASSLQSRTGIQETQYF
TRBV5-1	NA	TRBD2	TRBJ2-1	TGCGCCAGCAGCAGGGTAGCGGGGTCATTCCCCTACAATGAGCAGTTCTTC	CASSRVAGSFPYNEQFF
TRBV7-7	NA	NA	TRBJ2-7	TGTGCTAGCAGCTTAGCACCCGGCTACGAGCAGTACTTC	CASSLAPGYEQYF
TRBV28	NA	NA	TRBJ1-2	TGTGCCAGCAGTTTCAGGCAGGGCCTCGGCTACACCTTC	CASSFRQGLGYTF
TRBV7-9	NA	NA	TRBJ2-3	TGTGCCAGCAGCTTAGTGAGGTGGGATACGCAGTATTTT	CASSLVRWDTQYF
TRBV4-1	few	NA	TRBJ2-7	TGCGCCAGCAGCCAAGATGATAGAGGGTTATCCTACGAGCAGTACTTC	CASSQDDRGLSYEQYF
TRBV18	NA	NA	TRBJ2-5	TGTGCCAGCTTGGGGGGTTCCCGAAAAGGCGAGACCCAGTACTTC	CASLGGSRKGETQYF
TRBV18	NA	TRBD1	TRBJ2-4	TGTGCCAGCTCACTCGGGACAGGGGCCAAAAACATTCAGTACTTC	CASSLGTGAKNIQYF
TRBV19	NA	NA	TRBJ1-1	TGTGCCAGTAGTACCTTCGAGGGTGCGCAGGCTTTCTTT	CASSTFEGAQAFF
TRBV5-1	NA	TRBD1	TRBJ1-5	TGCGCCAGCAAAGACAGGGGCCAGCCCCAGCATTTT	CASKDRGQPQHF
TRBV7-9	once	NA	TRBJ2-3	TGTGCCAGCGGGGCGAGGAACTTTCCAGATACGCAGTATTTT	CASGARNFPDTQYF
TRBV21-1	few	NA	TRBJ2-3	TGTGCCAGCAGCAAAGGGGAAGGGGGCAGGGGCACAGATACGCAGTATTTT	CASSKGEGGRGTDTQYF
TRBV7-6	NA	NA	TRBJ1-2	TGTGCCAGCACCCCAAGGCCGGGTTACGGTGGCTACACCTTC	CASTPRPGYGGYTF
TRBV30	NA	NA	TRBJ1-1	TGTGCCTGGAGGCGAGCGGTGTTCACTGAAGCTTTCTTT	CAWRRAVFTEAFF
TRBV6-5	NA	TRBD2	TRBJ2-5	TGTGCCAGCAGTTACTCGCGGGGGCAAGAGACCCAGTACTTC	CASSYSRGQETQYF
TRBV2	NA	NA	TRBJ2-7	TGTGCCAGCAGTTTCAACGAGCAGTACTTC	CASSFNEQYF